These T cell receptor beta chains were read from a single sample in a study of blood T cells in healthy people across ages. Via MiXCR, TCRdb re-called the 5' RACE reads, giving one row per CDR3 protein. The sample lists over a million distinct CDR3 sequences, under 55% seen once, with about 19% in the top ten. Sequencing used blood. These TCRs come from a woman between 55 and 75 years old in good health. Both conserved end residues are part of each CDR3. D genes are given only for firm matches. Clone size is not always given. Where it is, it says once, few, many or a class for expanded clones.

D,V,J,size,CDR3,DNA
TRBD2,TRBV6-5,TRBJ2-3,few,CASSYPVLSGTSGSTDTQYF,TGTGCCAGCAGTTACCCCGTCCTGTCCGGGACTAGCGGGAGCACAGATACGCAGTATTTT
NA,TRBV20-1,TRBJ2-1,NA,CSASVAVDNEQFF,TGCAGTGCTAGTGTAGCGGTTGACAATGAGCAGTTCTTC
NA,TRBV6-1,TRBJ2-7,NA,CASSWELNSYEQYF,TGTGCCAGCAGTTGGGAGCTAAACTCCTACGAGCAGTACTTC
NA,TRBV11-2,TRBJ2-5,few,CASSKGGGAVETQYF,TGTGCCAGCAGCAAAGGAGGGGGGGCTGTGGAGACCCAGTACTTC
NA,TRBV5-6,TRBJ2-3,once,CASSLDGGVGAPTQYF,TGTGCTAGCAGCTTGGATGGGGGGGTGGGGGCTCCTACGCAGTATTTT
NA,TRBV28,TRBJ1-2,NA,CASRRNGYTF,TGTGCCAGCAGGAGGAATGGCTACACCTTC
NA,TRBV6-2/TRBV6-3,TRBJ2-1,few,CASKGDQESSYNEQFF,TGTGCCAGCAAGGGCGACCAGGAAAGCTCCTACAATGAGCAGTTCTTC
NA,TRBV7-6,TRBJ2-6,NA,CASSLAATGLGANVLTF,TGTGCCAGCAGCTTAGCCGCAACAGGGCTAGGGGCCAACGTCCTGACTTTC
NA,TRBV27,TRBJ1-6,many,CASSLSKGIGFGSDSPLHF,TGTGCCAGCAGTTTATCGAAGGGGATTGGCTTTGGCTCGGATTCACCCCTCCACTTT
TRBD2,TRBV6-1,TRBJ2-3,few,CASSQTGTSGRGDTQYF,TGTGCCAGCAGTCAAACCGGGACTAGCGGGAGGGGAGATACGCAGTATTTT
NA,TRBV7-6,TRBJ1-1,NA,CASSSGTTEAFF,TGTGCCAGCAGCTCAGGGACCACTGAAGCTTTCTTT
TRBD1,TRBV27,TRBJ1-2,NA,CASSLSGQVYGYTF,TGTGCCAGCAGTTTATCGGGACAGGTCTATGGCTACACCTTC
TRBD1,TRBV9,TRBJ2-5,NA,CASSGTGVQGTQYF,TGTGCCAGCAGCGGTACAGGGGTCCAAGGGACCCAGTACTTC
TRBD2,TRBV5-1,TRBJ2-7,NA,CASSHRLAGLYEQYF,TGCGCCAGCTCCCACCGGCTAGCGGGTCTGTACGAGCAGTACTTC
NA,TRBV15,TRBJ2-7,NA,CATSSDRSYEQYF,TGTGCCACCAGCTCTGACCGATCCTACGAGCAGTACTTC
NA,TRBV20-1,TRBJ2-5,few,CSARRAGAIQETQYF,TGCAGTGCTAGAAGGGCAGGGGCTATCCAAGAGACCCAGTACTTC
TRBD1,TRBV12-3/TRBV12-4,TRBJ2-5,many,CASSWTGIQETQYF,TGTGCCAGCAGCTGGACAGGTATCCAAGAGACCCAGTACTTC
NA,TRBV5-1,TRBJ1-5,NA,CASSLGPVTSNQPQHF,TGCGCCAGCAGCTTAGGCCCAGTCACTAGCAATCAGCCCCAGCATTTT
NA,TRBV7-9,TRBJ2-5,few,CASSYDLAQETQYF,TGTGCCAGCAGCTACGACCTGGCCCAAGAGACCCAGTACTTC
TRBD1,TRBV27,TRBJ2-5,few,CASSSRQGHGTQYF,TGTGCCAGCAGTTCCAGACAGGGTCATGGGACCCAGTACTTC
NA,TRBV7-8,TRBJ1-2,NA,CASSPPPPIPVASGYTF,TGTGCCAGCAGCCCCCCGCCCCCAATACCAGTCGCCTCTGGCTACACCTTC
TRBD2,TRBV27,TRBJ2-5,NA,CASSPDLFSGSLREQYF,TGTGCCAGCAGTCCCGATTTATTTAGCGGGAGTCTGCGGGAGCAGTACTTC
NA,TRBV28,TRBJ2-1,few,CASFDWESPHNEQFF,TGTGCCAGCTTTGATTGGGAGTCCCCACACAATGAGCAGTTCTTC
TRBD1,TRBV5-1,TRBJ2-2,NA,CASRDRVNSGELFF,TGCGCCAGCCGGGACAGGGTTAACTCCGGGGAGCTGTTTTTT
TRBD2,TRBV2,TRBJ2-1,NA,CASRVSGIDEQFF,TGTGCCAGCCGCGTGAGCGGGATTGATGAGCAGTTCTTC